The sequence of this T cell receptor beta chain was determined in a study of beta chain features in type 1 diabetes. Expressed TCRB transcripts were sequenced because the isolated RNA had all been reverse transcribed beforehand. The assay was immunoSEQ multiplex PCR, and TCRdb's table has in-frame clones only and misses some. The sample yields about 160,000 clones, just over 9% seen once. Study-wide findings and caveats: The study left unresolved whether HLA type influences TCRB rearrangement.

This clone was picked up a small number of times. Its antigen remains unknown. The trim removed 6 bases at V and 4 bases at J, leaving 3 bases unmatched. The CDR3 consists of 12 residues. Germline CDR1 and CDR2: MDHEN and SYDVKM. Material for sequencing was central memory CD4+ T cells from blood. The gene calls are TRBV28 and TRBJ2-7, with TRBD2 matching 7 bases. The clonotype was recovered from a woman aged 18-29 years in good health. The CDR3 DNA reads TGTGCCAGCAGCAGCGGGGCGTACGAGCAGTACTTC. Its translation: CASSSGAYEQYF.